This TCR beta chain was sequenced for a study of shared T cell receptors in the human thymus. Sequencing was performed with immunoSEQ multiplex PCR; in TCRdb, only in-frame clones are kept and a portion is missing. This repertoire shows about 710,000 clones, 87% found once; its top ten account for just under 0.0095%. This CDR3 has 13 residues. Germline lookup yields CDR1 SSHAT and CDR2 FNYEAQ (reference sequence). V was shortened by 4 bases and J by 7 bases, with 14 bases between the two germline ends. This clone was counted once. Separately, the same data were catalogued under a study of human thymus T cells.

This chain links TRBV7-7 with TRBJ2-7; D is undetermined. Input material: thymocytes. The origin of this receptor is a boy under three years old with a congenital heart defect. The CDR3 DNA reads as TGTGCCAGCAGCTGCGACACCCGTGGGGAGCAGTACTTC. Protein product: CASSCDTRGEQYF. Supplemented by reference TRBV7-7 and TRBJ2-7, the full variable domain reads GAGVSQSPRYKVTKRGQDVTLRCDPISSHATLYWYQQALGQGPEFLTYFNYEAQPDKSGLPSDRFSAERPEGSISTLTIQRTEQRDSAMYRCASSCDTRGEQYFGPGTRLTVT.